This passage covers 5 T cell receptor beta chains from one sample sequenced in a study of T-cell memory formation after mild COVID-19 (dated by TCRdb to about 2021). Library preparation employed 5' RACE. This sample was sequenced with an Illumina NovaSeq 6000. TCRdb reanalyzed the raw reads on its own, using fastp at Q25 for trimming and MiXCR for clone calling, and kept in-frame beta chains. Rows with a matching CDR3 protein are joined into one entry that keeps the most common DNA and genes. Recorded for this sample are approximately 82,000 distinct CDR3 sequences; around 13% of them occurred a single time. Less than 45% of the sample is held by the ten biggest clonotypes. Sequenced material: PBMCs or a T cell subset sorted from them (not recorded which). The receptor set was obtained from a man aged 18 to 29 who had mild COVID-19 (a few samples of this study predate the infection). The sample titles of this study are shuffled in the database, so cell type and time point are left out; the donor was told from shared clones.

There are a few counts of this clonotype. The genes are TRBV11-2 and TRBJ2-7; 7 nucleotides line up with TRBD2. Unmatched junction bases numbered 17, after V lost 6 bases and J lost 0 bases. CDR1 and CDR2 (germline): SGHAT, FQNNGV. The CDR3 spans 18 residues. CDR3 loop: CASSLPPEGGEPSYEQYV. DNA for the CDR3: TGTGCCAGCAGTTTGCCCCCGGAGGGAGGGGAACCCTCCTACGAGCAGTACGTC.

The genes are TRBV7-9 and TRBJ2-5, with a possible D match to TRBD2 (5 bases). V lost 10 bases and J lost 4, with 19 bases in between. The germline gives CDR1 SEHNR, CDR2 FQNEAQ (reference sequence). This CDR3 is built from 14 residues. This CDR3 reads CATPRVSSGETQYF. CDR3 bases: TGTGCCACCCCGAGGGTCTCCTCCGGAGAGACCCAGTACTTC.

In its sample, this clonotype was seen a few times. The chain couples TRBV4-1 to TRBJ1-2; no reliable D call. The CDR3 extends over 14 amino acids. Germline V gene sequence: CDR1 MGHRA, CDR2 YSYEKL. The ends were cut back, 3 bases at V and 4 bases at J, with 12 bases in the middle. The CDR3 nucleotides are TGCGCCAGCAGCCAGACTGTCGGTGCCTATGGCTACACCTTC. Its translation: CASSQTVGAYGYTF.

This clonotype was seen only a few times. In DNA form, the CDR3 reads TGTGCCACCAGCAGGGACAGGGGGATGGCAGATACGCAGTATTTT. Protein product: CATSRDRGMADTQYF. The chain employs TRBV15 and TRBJ2-3, with 10 nucleotides matching TRBD1. The CDR3 sequence is 15 residues long. V lost 3 bases, J lost 4 bases, and 4 bases stayed unmatched. Germline assignment: CDR1 LNHNV and CDR2 YYDKDF (reference sequence).

This clonotype was picked up a small number of times. This chain joins TRBV6-6 and TRBJ1-1, with D tentatively TRBD1 (6 bases). Germline CDR1 reads MNHNY; CDR2 reads SVGAGI (reference sequence). With 5 bases removed from V and 8 bases from J, the gap between germline ends came to 15 bases. This CDR3 contains 13 residues. The CDR3 region has the DNA TGTGCCAGCAGTATACAGGGCCGAGACGAAGCTTTCTTT. As protein: CASSIQGRDEAFF.